The present T cell receptor (beta chain) was sequenced within a study of response to subunit inactivated influenza vaccine. As concerns this clonotype: Being one base from a much bigger clone, this may be a read error.

The CDR3 totals 15 residues. TCRdb re-called the RT-PCR reads through MiXCR, storing one row per CDR3 protein. The sample carries just under 550,000 distinct CDR3 sequences, roughly a quarter recorded once. These same data were also listed under a study on T cells expressing NK-cell markers. This second report adds: Making the TCR beta cDNA relied on 5'RACE template switching with UMIs. Serological testing identified seven of the eight sequenced donors as HCMV-seropositive and one as seronegative.

The chain uses TRBV12-3 or TRBV12-4 and TRBJ2-1; 11 nucleotides align to TRBD2. The sequenced sample was CD4+ T cells sorted from PBMCs, obtained less than 13 days after vaccination. The source is a man between 50 and 59 years old who received an inactivated influenza vaccine. This chain's CDR3 is CASTLSGGADNEQLF. The CDR3 nucleotides read TGTGCCAGCACCCTTAGCGGGGGGGCGGACAATGAGCAGCTCTTC.